The T cell receptor (beta chain) described here comes from a study of T cell responses to AZD1222 COVID-19 vaccine. Sequencing used immunoSEQ multiplex PCR; TCRdb keeps in-frame clones, though not all of them. The sample yields more than 150,000 clones, over 80% seen once. This clone occurred once. This CDR3 has 15 amino acids. The germline CDR1 and CDR2 sequences are LGHNA and YSLEER. Trimming shortened V by 1 base and J by 0 bases, and 9 bases separated the two germline ends. This chain connects TRBV4-3 to TRBJ1-1; D not resolved. This clonotype was sampled from an adult in good health. Source: peripheral blood, taken on day 0 of AZD1222 vaccination. CDR3 in amino acids: CASSQVNRLNTEAFF. CDR3 nucleotide sequence: TGCGCCAGCAGCCAAGTAAACAGATTGAACACTGAAGCTTTCTTT.